This T cell receptor beta chain stems from a study of persistence of HIV-infected CD4 T cells. The germline V and J ends were trimmed by 7 bases and 0 bases, with 3 bases remaining between them. Germline-derived CDR1 and CDR2 are SQVTM and ANQGSEA. CDR3 length: 10 amino acids. For this clone: Its matching antigen is unknown.

Cells were stimulated with CMV-infected fibroblast lysates at about 9.4 ug/mL. CD40L/CD69 double-negative CD45RO-high memory CD4+ T cells were collected. Adults with HIV-1 started suppressive ART while chronically infected. For 15 to 20 hours, CD8-depleted PBMCs received anti-CD28/CD49d costimulation, a CD40-blocking antibody and enfuvirtide. Study-level findings and limits: Compared with CD3/CD28-stimulated cells, CMV- and Gag-responding cells showed lower TCRbeta richness.

The immunoSEQ assay was version 4, run in survey mode. TCRdb keeps only in-frame clones here, not all; method: immunoSEQ multiplex PCR. The sample includes 37,000 or so clones, more than 70% of them seen just once. This sequence joins TRBV29-1 and TRBJ1-1, with D hard to call. The sample consisted of CD4+ T cells sorted from PBMCs after approximately 18-hour stimulation, taken from a patient who received antiretroviral therapy. This receptor was taken from an adult man with HIV who was CMV-seropositive. CDR3 coding DNA: TGCAGCGGCGTGAACACTGAAGCTTTCTTT. It yields the protein CSGVNTEAFF.